These T cell receptor beta chains were read from a single sample in a study of blood T cell repertoires in COVID-19. Method: immunoSEQ multiplex PCR; TCRdb's copy keeps in-frame clones and lacks some. Of about 190,000 clones in the sample, around 87% are singletons; the top ten hold less than 3%. The material sequenced was peripheral blood. These receptors were taken from a woman between 25 and 40 years old with active or convalescent COVID-19. The CDR3 runs from the conserved cysteine through the conserved F or W. D genes are given only for firm matches. Part of the rows lack a size; the others show once, few, many or a class for expanded clones.

TRBJ2-3,16,TRBV11-2,once,.,CASSPGGLGGTDTQYF,TGTGCCAGCAGCCCGGGGGGCTTAGGGGGCACAGATACGCAGTATTTT
TRBJ2-4,16,TRBV5-1,once,.,CASSLAPSPSENIQYF,TGCGCCAGCAGCTTGGCCCCGTCGCCGTCGGAAAACATTCAGTACTTC
TRBJ1-4,14,TRBV19,.,.,CASSIQATNEKLFF,TGTGCCAGTAGTATTCAGGCAACTAATGAAAAACTGTTTTTT
TRBJ2-1,15,TRBV11-3,.,TRBD1,CASSSRQGSYNEQFF,TGTGCCAGCAGTTCCCGACAGGGATCCTACAATGAGCAGTTCTTC
TRBJ2-1,15,TRBV25-1,.,.,CASSLTGSSYNEQFF,TGTGCCAGCAGTCTCACAGGGAGCTCCTACAATGAGCAGTTCTTC
TRBJ1-5,16,TRBV6-6,few,.,CASTPFGGLGNQPQHF,TGTGCCAGCACCCCGTTTGGAGGCTTGGGCAATCAGCCCCAGCATTTT
TRBJ1-2,14,TRBV28,.,.,CASSLARGLGGYTF,TGTGCCAGCAGTTTGGCCAGGGGTCTAGGTGGCTACACCTTC
TRBJ2-3,14,TRBV27,.,.,CASKPGHSTDTQYF,TGTGCCAGCAAACCGGGACACAGCACAGATACGCAGTATTTT
TRBJ2-5,15,TRBV7-9,.,TRBD2,CASSLVAAGRETQYF,TGTGCCAGCAGCTTAGTGGCAGCGGGAAGAGAGACCCAGTACTTC
TRBJ1-3,15,TRBV7-8,.,.,CASRFTSSSGNTIYF,TGTGCCAGCAGGTTTACATCAAGCTCTGGAAACACCATATATTTT
TRBJ2-3,14,TRBV18,.,.,CASSTAGSADTQYF,TGTGCCAGCTCAACAGCGGGCTCGGCAGATACGCAGTATTTT
TRBJ1-2,13,TRBV5-1,.,TRBD1,CASSVTTGGGYTF,TGCGCCAGCAGCGTCACAACAGGGGGAGGCTACACCTTC
TRBJ1-5,13,TRBV27,.,.,CASSATLNQPQHF,TGTGCCAGCAGCGCGACACTGAATCAGCCCCAGCATTTT
TRBJ2-7,13,TRBV5-4,.,.,CASSFRGTYEQYF,TGTGCCAGCAGCTTTAGGGGGACCTACGAGCAGTACTTC
TRBJ2-1,16,TRBV10-1,.,TRBD2,CASSESRAGGYNEQFF,TGCGCCAGCAGTGAGTCGAGGGCGGGGGGTTACAATGAGCAGTTCTTC
TRBJ2-7,15,TRBV10-3,.,.,CAISESLADDYEQYF,TGTGCCATCAGTGAGTCGCTAGCAGACGACTACGAGCAGTACTTC
TRBJ1-2,15,TRBV11-2,.,TRBD1,CASSLASGTGDGYTF,TGTGCCAGCAGCTTAGCGTCCGGGACAGGGGATGGCTACACCTTC